The source of this T cell receptor beta chain is a study of prognosis after radiotherapy for stage I lung cancer (dated by TCRdb to 2020 to 2022). In terms of the full investigation: About 19 stage I NSCLC patients were enrolled in Nanjing, China, between early 2018 and January 2019. Over twelve of the patients were found to have newly diagnosed primary stage I lung tumors, and several were living with oligometastatic NSCLC after surgical resection of the primary tumor. All patients were regarded as medically inoperable, because of comorbidities in about a dozen patients and refusal of surgery in about seven patients. The cohort comprised under 15 men and several women with a median age of almost 75 years, ranging from roughly 53 to 84 years. On tumor histology, about 12 patients had adenocarcinoma and about seven had squamous cell carcinoma. SBRT was given in 3 to 5 fractions with a biologically effective dose of at least 100 Gy, using image-guided IMRT or VMAT. Concurrent therapy was not administered to any patient alongside SBRT. Distant metastases were developed by four of the 19 patients after SBRT, at a median of 7 months, whereas no significant progression was observed in the other 15 patients. Peripheral blood TCR beta repertoires were profiled in stage I NSCLC patients before and after stereotactic body radiotherapy, and the repertoires were related to distant failure. For each of the approximately 19 patients, one blood sample was taken before SBRT and one after, so the study sequenced about 38 samples in total.

Two rounds of multiplex PCR were used to amplify the TCR beta CDR3 region from genomic DNA. In the first PCR round, primers specific to each TRBV and TRBJ gene were used, and the primer sequences were filed in Chinese patent CN105087789A. Universal primers were used in the second PCR round. The Roche High Pure PCR Template Preparation Kit was used to extract genomic DNA from the frozen PBMCs. An Illumina HiSeq 3000 was used to sequence the libraries paired-end with 151 bp reads. For the original study's pipeline: CutAdapt was used to remove raw reads lacking the multiplex PCR primer sequences. PEAR was used to merge high-quality paired reads into contigs. By alignment to reference sequences, MiXCR assigned TRB V, D and J gene segments to each contig. CDR3 sequences were clustered by base quality and sequence similarity to remove sequencing errors. Shannon entropy normalized by the natural log of productive TCR sequence number was used as the measure of diversity. To get clonality, Shannon entropy was divided by the natural log of the number of unique clonotypes, and that result was subtracted from one. The Youden index of ROC curves was used to select progression-free survival cut-offs for repertoire metrics, and analyses were performed in R 3.5.3. Using fastp trimming at Q25 and MiXCR clonotype assembly, TCRdb reanalyzed the public sequencing data and kept in-frame beta chains. Each entry merges the rows of one CDR3 protein and shows their most common DNA and genes. The V and J calls and clone size come from TCRdb's table, not from the authors' own analysis. The sample profile shows around 56,000 distinct CDR3 sequences; about a quarter of them were found once. Together, the top ten hold 7.5% of the sample.

Including cysteine and phenylalanine, the CDR3 has 15 amino acids. This entry keeps only the CDR3 DNA: 45 bases, framed from base 1. Reading the germline V gene gives CDR1 MRHNA and CDR2 SNTAGT. V loses 4 bases, J loses 12 bases, and the germline ends lie 22 bases apart. The full study reports these points: After SBRT, the number of unique TCR clones decreased (median about 9,100 before versus 6,000 to 7,500 after; Wilcoxon paired P=0.011). None of the reported P values were adjusted for multiple comparisons. The small cohort and short follow-up limited the study, so independent validation of the findings is needed. Whether the expanded TCR clones were tumor-specific was not determined. Differences by metastasis status were reportedly seen in TRBV and TRBJ usage frequencies, involving two V genes at baseline and, after SBRT, 8 or 9 V genes and two J genes. Post-SBRT Shannon entropy and its change from baseline were lower in patients who developed distant metastases; baseline Shannon entropy was not associated with metastases.

A history of other malignancies or of prior chemotherapy or radiotherapy was absent in all patients, and node-negative disease was shown on CT and PET/CT in all patients. At each of the two time points, 5.5 to 6 milliliters of peripheral venous blood were collected into EDTA tubes. PBMCs were isolated by Ficoll-Paque Plus density-gradient centrifugation. Immediately after collection, samples were stored at -80 degrees C until analysis. Turning to this clonotype: Its recognized antigen is unknown. No base qualities exist here, and no much larger clone lies one base off it.

The rearranged segments are TRBV6-4 and TRBJ1-5; too little of a D gene remains to name it. This specimen was PBMCs, taken before or after stereotactic body radiation therapy (not recorded which). This TCR derives from a donor over 45 with non-small cell lung cancer. The DNA is as follows: TGTGCCAGCAGTGTTCGGGTGGGCAGATTAATCAGCCAGCATTTT. Its protein is CASSVRVGRLISQHF.